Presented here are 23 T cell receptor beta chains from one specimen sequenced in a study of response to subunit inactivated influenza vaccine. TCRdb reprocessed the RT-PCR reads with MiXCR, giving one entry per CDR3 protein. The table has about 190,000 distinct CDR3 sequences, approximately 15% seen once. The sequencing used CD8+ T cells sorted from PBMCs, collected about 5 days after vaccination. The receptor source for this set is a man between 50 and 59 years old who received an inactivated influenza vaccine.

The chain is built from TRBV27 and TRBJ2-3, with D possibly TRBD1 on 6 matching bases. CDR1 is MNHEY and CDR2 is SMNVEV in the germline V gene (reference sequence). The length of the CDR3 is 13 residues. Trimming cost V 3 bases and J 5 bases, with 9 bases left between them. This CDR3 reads CASSFTGLDTQYF. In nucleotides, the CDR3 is TGTGCCAGCAGTTTCACAGGGCTAGATACGCAGTATTTT.

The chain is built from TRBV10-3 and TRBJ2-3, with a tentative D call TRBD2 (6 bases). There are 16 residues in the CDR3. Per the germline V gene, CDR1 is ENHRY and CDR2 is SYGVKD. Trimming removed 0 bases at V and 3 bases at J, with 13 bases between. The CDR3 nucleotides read TGTGCCATCAGTGAGTCACTAGCAGGGACGACAGATACGCAGTATTTT. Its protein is CAISESLAGTTDTQYF.

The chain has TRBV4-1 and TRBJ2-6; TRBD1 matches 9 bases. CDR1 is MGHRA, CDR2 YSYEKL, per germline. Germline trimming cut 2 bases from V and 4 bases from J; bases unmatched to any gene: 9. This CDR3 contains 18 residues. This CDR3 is CASSQQGQGALGANVLTF. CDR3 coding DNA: TGCGCCAGCAGCCAACAGGGACAGGGCGCTCTGGGGGCCAACGTCCTGACTTTC.

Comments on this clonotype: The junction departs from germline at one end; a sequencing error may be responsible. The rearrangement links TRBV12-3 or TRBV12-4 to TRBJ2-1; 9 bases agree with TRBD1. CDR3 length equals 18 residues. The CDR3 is CAISFPGQGDGSYNEQFF. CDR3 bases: TGTGCCATCAGTTTCCCGGGACAGGGAGACGGCTCCTACAATGAGCAGTTCTTC.

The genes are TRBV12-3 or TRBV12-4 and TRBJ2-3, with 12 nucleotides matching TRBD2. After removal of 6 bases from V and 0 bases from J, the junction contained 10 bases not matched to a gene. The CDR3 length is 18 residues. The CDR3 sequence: CASSPRLAGVLSTDTQYF. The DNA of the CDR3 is TGTGCCAGCAGCCCACGACTAGCGGGGGTCCTTAGCACAGATACGCAGTATTTT.

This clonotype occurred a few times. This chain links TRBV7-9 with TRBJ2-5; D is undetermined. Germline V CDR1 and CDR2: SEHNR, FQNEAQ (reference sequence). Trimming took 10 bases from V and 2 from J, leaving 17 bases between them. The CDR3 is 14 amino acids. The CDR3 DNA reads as TGTGCCACCACGTCTCAAGCCAGTCAAGAGACCCAGTACTTC. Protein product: CATTSQASQETQYF.

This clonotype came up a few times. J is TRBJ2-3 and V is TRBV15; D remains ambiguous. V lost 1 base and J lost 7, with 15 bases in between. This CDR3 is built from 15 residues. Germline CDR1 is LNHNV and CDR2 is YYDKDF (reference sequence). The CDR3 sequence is CATSRGAGPRNTQYF. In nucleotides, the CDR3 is TGTGCCACCAGCAGAGGCGCAGGACCCCGAAATACGCAGTATTTT.

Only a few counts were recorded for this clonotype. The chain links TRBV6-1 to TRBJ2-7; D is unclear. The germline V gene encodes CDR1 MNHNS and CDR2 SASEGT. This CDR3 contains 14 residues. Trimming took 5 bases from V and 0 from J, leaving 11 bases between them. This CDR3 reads CASSPLFGSYEQYF. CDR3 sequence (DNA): TGTGCCAGCAGTCCTCTCTTCGGCTCCTACGAGCAGTACTTC.

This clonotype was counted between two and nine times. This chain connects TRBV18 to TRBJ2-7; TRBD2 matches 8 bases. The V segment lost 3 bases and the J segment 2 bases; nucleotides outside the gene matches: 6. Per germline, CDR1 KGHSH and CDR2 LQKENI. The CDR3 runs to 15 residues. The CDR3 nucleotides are TGTGCCAGCTCACCGGAACTAGCGGATACCTACGAGCAGTACTTC. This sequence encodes CASSPELADTYEQYF.

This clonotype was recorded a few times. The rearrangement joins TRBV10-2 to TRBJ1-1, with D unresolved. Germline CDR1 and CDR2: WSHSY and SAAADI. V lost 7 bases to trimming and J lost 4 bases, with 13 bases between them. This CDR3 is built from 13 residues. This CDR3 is CASTEGLLTEAFF. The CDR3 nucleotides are TGCGCCAGCACCGAGGGCCTACTCACTGAAGCTTTCTTT.

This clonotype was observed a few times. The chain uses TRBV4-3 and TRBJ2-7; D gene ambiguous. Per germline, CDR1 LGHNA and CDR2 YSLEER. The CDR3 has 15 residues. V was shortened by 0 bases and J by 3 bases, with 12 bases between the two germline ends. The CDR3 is CASSQERQPSYEQYF. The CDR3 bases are TGCGCCAGCAGCCAAGAGAGGCAGCCGAGCTACGAGCAGTACTTC.

The DNA of the CDR3 is TGTGCCACCAGCAGAGATAGGAGGATGCGAGCTGAAGCTTTCTTT. This gives the protein CATSRDRRMRAEAFF. The genes are TRBV15 and TRBJ1-1, with D unresolved. The CDR3 contains 15 residues. Per germline, CDR1 LNHNV and CDR2 YYDKDF (reference sequence). V was trimmed by 0 bases and J by 6 bases, leaving 14 bases between them.

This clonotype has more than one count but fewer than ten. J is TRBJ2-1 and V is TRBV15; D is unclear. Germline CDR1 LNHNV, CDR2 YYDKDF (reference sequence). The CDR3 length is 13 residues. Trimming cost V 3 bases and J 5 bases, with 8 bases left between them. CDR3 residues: CATSSGPDNEQFF. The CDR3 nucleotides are TGTGCCACCAGCAGTGGGCCAGACAATGAGCAGTTCTTC.

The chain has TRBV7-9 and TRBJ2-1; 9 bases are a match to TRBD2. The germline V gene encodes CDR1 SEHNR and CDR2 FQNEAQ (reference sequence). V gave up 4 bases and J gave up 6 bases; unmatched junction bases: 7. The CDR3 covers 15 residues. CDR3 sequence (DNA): TGTGCCAGCAGCTACGGGACTAGCTCTTCCAATGAGCAGTTCTTC. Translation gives CASSYGTSSSNEQFF. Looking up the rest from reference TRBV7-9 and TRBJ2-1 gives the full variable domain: DTGVSQNPRHKITKRGQNVTFRCDPISEHNRLYWYRQTLGQGPEFLTYFQNEAQLEKSRLLSDRFSAERPKGSFSTLEIQRTEQGDSAMYLCASSYGTSSSNEQFFGPGTRLTVL.

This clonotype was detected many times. The chain's CDR3 is CSGASSYEQYF. DNA of the CDR3: TGCAGCGGTGCAAGTTCCTACGAGCAGTACTTC. The chain employs TRBV29-1 and TRBJ2-7; D gene unclear. V was trimmed by 7 bases and J by 1 base, leaving 8 bases between them. CDR1 and CDR2 (germline): SQVTM, ANQGSEA. CDR3 length: 11 residues.

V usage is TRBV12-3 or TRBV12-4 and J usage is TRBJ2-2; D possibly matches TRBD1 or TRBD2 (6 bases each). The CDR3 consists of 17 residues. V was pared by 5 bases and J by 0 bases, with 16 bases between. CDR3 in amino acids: CASSPPTGASNTGELFF. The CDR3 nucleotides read TGTGCCAGCAGTCCTCCGACGGGGGCCTCGAACACCGGGGAGCTGTTTTTT.

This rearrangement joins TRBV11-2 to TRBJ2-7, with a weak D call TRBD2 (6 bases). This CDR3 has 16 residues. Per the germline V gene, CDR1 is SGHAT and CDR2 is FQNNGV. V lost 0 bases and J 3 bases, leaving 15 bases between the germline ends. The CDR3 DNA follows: TGTGCCAGCAGCTTAGATCTCGTCGGGAGTAACTACGAGCAGTACTTC. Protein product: CASSLDLVGSNYEQYF.

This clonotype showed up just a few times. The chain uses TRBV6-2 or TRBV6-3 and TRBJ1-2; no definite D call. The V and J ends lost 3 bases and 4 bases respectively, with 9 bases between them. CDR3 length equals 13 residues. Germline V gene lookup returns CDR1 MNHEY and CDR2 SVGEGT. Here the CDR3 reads CASSYLPSYGYTF. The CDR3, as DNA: TGTGCCAGCAGTTATCTACCCAGCTATGGCTACACCTTC.

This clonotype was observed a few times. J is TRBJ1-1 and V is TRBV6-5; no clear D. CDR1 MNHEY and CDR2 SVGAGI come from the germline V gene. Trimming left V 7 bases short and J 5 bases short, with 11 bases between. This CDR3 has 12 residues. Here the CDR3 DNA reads TGTGCCAGCAATGACGGGCTGACTGAAGCTTTCTTT. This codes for CASNDGLTEAFF.

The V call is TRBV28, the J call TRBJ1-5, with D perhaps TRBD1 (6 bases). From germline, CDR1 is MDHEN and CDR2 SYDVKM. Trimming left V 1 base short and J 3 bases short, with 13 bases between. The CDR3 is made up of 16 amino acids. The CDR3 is CASSLSGGANNQPQHF. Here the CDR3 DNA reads TGTGCCAGCAGTTTATCTGGGGGGGCTAACAATCAGCCCCAGCATTTT.

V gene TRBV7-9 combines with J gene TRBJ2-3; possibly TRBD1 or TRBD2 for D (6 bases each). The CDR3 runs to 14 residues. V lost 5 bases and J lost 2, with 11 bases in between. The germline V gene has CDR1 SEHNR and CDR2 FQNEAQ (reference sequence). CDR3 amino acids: CASSPGGVTDTQYF. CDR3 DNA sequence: TGTGCCAGCAGCCCCGGGGGCGTCACAGATACGCAGTATTTT. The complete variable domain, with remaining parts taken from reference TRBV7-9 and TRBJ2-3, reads DTGVSQNPRHKITKRGQNVTFRCDPISEHNRLYWYRQTLGQGPEFLTYFQNEAQLEKSRLLSDRFSAERPKGSFSTLEIQRTEQGDSAMYLCASSPGGVTDTQYFGPGTRLTVL.

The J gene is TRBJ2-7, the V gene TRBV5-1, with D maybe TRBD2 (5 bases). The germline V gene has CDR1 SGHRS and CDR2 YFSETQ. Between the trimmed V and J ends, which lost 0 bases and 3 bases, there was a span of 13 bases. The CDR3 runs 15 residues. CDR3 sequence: CASSLAVSGYYEQYF. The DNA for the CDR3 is TGCGCCAGCAGCTTGGCGGTATCGGGATACTACGAGCAGTACTTC.

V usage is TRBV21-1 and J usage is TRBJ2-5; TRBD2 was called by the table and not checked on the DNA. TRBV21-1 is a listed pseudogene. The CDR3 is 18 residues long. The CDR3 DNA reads TGTGCCAGCAGTCCTAATCCGGGGGGGCCTGGGACCCAAGAGACCCAGTACTTC. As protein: CASSPNPGGPGTQETQYF.